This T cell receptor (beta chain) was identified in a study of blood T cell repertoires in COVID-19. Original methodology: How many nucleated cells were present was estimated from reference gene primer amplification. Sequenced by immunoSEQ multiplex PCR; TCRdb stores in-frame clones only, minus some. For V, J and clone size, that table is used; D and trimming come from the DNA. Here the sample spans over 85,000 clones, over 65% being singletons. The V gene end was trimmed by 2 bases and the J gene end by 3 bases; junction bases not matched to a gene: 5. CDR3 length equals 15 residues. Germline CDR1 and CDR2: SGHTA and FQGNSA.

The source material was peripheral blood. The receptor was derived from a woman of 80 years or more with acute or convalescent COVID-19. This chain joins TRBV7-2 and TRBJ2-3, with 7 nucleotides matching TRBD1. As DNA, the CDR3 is TGTGCCAGCAGCTTACAGCACAGGGGAACAGATACGCAGTATTTT. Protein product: CASSLQHRGTDTQYF.